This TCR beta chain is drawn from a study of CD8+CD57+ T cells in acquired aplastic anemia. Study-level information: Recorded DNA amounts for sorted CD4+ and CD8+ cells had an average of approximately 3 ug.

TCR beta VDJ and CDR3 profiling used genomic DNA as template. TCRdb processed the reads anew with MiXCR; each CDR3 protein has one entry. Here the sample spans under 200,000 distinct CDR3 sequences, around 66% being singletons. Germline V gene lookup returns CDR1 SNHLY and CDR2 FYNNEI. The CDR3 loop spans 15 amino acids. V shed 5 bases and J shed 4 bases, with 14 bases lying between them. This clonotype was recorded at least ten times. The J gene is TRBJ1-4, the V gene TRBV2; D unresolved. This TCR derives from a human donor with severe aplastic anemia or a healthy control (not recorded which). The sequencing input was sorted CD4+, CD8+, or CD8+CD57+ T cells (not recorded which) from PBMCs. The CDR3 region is CASSLGVSNNEKLFF. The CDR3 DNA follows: TGTGCCAGCAGTCTGGGCGTTTCAAATAATGAAAAACTGTTTTTT.